This TCR beta chain is from a study of CD8+ T cells in alopecia areata. Looking at the study overall: Oral tofacitinib (5 to 10 mg twice daily) was administered to treated patients.

Isolated RNA was reverse transcribed into cDNA used as the sequencing template. Some clones are missing from TCRdb's copy, which holds only in-frame ones; the method was immunoSEQ multiplex PCR. The table includes about 180,000 clones, approximately 59% detected once. Study-wide results and limits: For lesional scalp, especially alopecia totalis/universalis, clonality was higher than in normal scalp. Besides other cells, scalp samples also yield sequences of resident alphabeta T cells from normal skin.

Lesional scalp punch biopsies and peripheral blood came from alopecia areata patients. Concerning this clone: As yet, its antigen is unknown. Additional DNA sequences in this sample encode the identical CDR3.

CDR1 and CDR2 (germline): GTSNPN, SVGIG (reference sequence). There are 13 residues in the CDR3. Trimming pared 0 bases from V and 4 bases from J, leaving 4 bases between. The sequenced sample was CD4+ T cells sorted from blood, obtained at week 0. The TCR sequence derives from a human donor with alopecia areata. The genes are TRBV30 and TRBJ1-6; no clear D gene. The CDR3, as DNA: TGTGCCTGGAGTGTGGGATATAATTCACCCCTCCACTTT. Its translation is CAWSVGYNSPLHF.